This T cell receptor beta chain appears in the sequencing data of a study of cytomegalovirus exposure and HLA in healthy donors. V lost 2 bases, J lost 4 bases, and 2 bases stayed unmatched. Germline CDR1 and CDR2: SEHNR and FQNEAQ (reference sequence). The CDR3 consists of 16 residues. 60 Vbeta and 13 Jbeta primers were used in PCR. Produced via immunoSEQ multiplex PCR; TCRdb's table is partial and in-frame only. The table has over 150,000 clones, approximately 79% seen once. A word on this clone: Its matching antigen is unknown.

Study findings and constraints: TCR sequences were mostly rare, though some public TCRs occurred in many donors.

This sequence originates from a man in his fifties or sixties in good health and CMV-seronegative. Source material: PBMCs. The gene calls are TRBV7-9 and TRBJ2-5, with 15 bases identical to TRBD2. This chain's CDR3 is CASSLMGLAGGETQYF. The CDR3 nucleotides read TGTGCCAGCAGCTTAATGGGACTAGCGGGAGGAGAGACCCAGTACTTC.